The 6 T cell receptor beta chains presented below share a single source sample, sequenced in a study of blood T cell repertoires in COVID-19. Sequencing used immunoSEQ multiplex PCR; TCRdb keeps in-frame clones, though not all of them. The table includes approximately 150,000 clones, about 89% detected once. Sequencing input: peripheral blood. The receptors originated from a man aged 45-60 years with active or convalescent COVID-19.

The rearrangement joins TRBV3-1 (or the pseudogene TRBV3-2) to TRBJ1-2; 10 bases align to TRBD1. V lost 3 bases and J lost 5; bases outside the gene matches: 3. This CDR3 region has 14 residues. Germline CDR1 is LGHDT and CDR2 is YNNKEL (reference sequence). The CDR3 protein is CASSQGQGWYGYTF. CDR3 nucleotide sequence: TGTGCCAGCAGCCAGGGACAGGGGTGGTATGGCTACACCTTC.

The chain uses TRBV11-2 and TRBJ2-3; 7 bases agree with TRBD2. Germline trimming cut 5 bases from V and 3 bases from J; bases unmatched to any gene: 14. In germline, CDR1 is SGHAT, CDR2 FQNNGV. The CDR3 runs to 17 residues. CDR3 DNA sequence: TGTGCCAGCAGCCCGACTGGCGGGAGTATAAGTACAGATACGCAGTATTTT. As protein: CASSPTGGSISTDTQYF.

V is TRBV7-2 and J is TRBJ1-5; 8 bases are shared with TRBD1. This CDR3 has 14 amino acids. The germline gives CDR1 SGHTA, CDR2 FQGNSA. The V segment lost 5 bases and the J segment 7 bases; nucleotides outside the gene matches: 7. The CDR3 sequence: CASSPDRGGQPQHF. Written as DNA, the CDR3 is TGTGCCAGCAGCCCAGACAGGGGAGGACAGCCCCAGCATTTT.

The rearrangement uses TRBV6-1 and TRBJ2-4, with D perhaps TRBD1 (7 bases). The CDR3 covers 16 residues. V lost 4 bases and J lost 1, with 14 bases in between. Germline V gene sequence: CDR1 MNHNS, CDR2 SASEGT. The CDR3 DNA reads as TGTGCCAGCAGTGCCAGACAGGGAGGCGCCAAAAACATTCAGTACTTC. It encodes CASSARQGGAKNIQYF.

The genes are TRBV9 and TRBJ2-2; D gene unclear. CDR3 length: 14 amino acids. CDR1 and CDR2 (germline): SGDLS, YYNGEE. The ends were cut back, 1 base at V and 6 bases at J, with 10 bases in the middle. This CDR3 is CASSVTAMAGELFF. The CDR3 nucleotides read TGTGCCAGCAGCGTAACTGCGATGGCCGGGGAGCTGTTTTTT. The complete variable domain, with remaining parts taken from reference TRBV9 and TRBJ2-2, reads DSGVTQTPKHLITATGQRVTLRCSPRSGDLSVYWYQQSLDQGLQFLIQYYNGEERAKGNILERFSAQQFPDLHSELNLSSLELGDSALYFCASSVTAMAGELFFGEGSRLTVL.

The chain joins TRBV15 to TRBJ1-2; tentative D call: TRBD1 (5 bases). The CDR3 spans 16 residues. V dropped 0 bases and J dropped 1 base, with 12 bases sitting between them. Germline loops: CDR1 LNHNV, CDR2 YYDKDF (reference sequence). In DNA, the CDR3 is TGTGCCACCAGCAGAGATCAGGGCCCCCTTAACTATGGCTACACCTTC. Residues: CATSRDQGPLNYGYTF.